This T cell receptor (beta chain) was recovered during a study of Ad26.COV2.S vaccination and SARS-CoV-2 variants. For the study at large: The donor participated in the COV1001 trial, in its Ad26.COV2.S arm. The study, taken as a whole, reports: There was a possibility that the TCR breadth and depth analyses underestimated total T cell responses. Vaccinees displayed broader spike-specific TCR repertoires than placebo recipients.

The protocol was immunoSEQ multiplex PCR, while the TCRdb copy is restricted to in-frame clones and leaves out a portion. Of 400,000 to 450,000 clones in the sample, approximately 90% were seen once. Germline CDR1 is SNHLY and CDR2 is FYNNEI. With 5 bases clipped from V and 0 bases from J, the junction kept 7 bases outside the gene matches. This CDR3 spans 16 amino acids. Comment on this clone: As yet, its antigen is unknown.

As to treatment: some 19 received Ad26.COV2.S at low or high dose, single or two shots; 5 received placebo; per-sample allocation not given. The samples were gathered on day 63 after the first injection of vaccine or placebo. The TCR was taken from a person between 18 and 60 years old who received the Ad26.COV2.S COVID-19 vaccine or a placebo. V gene TRBV2 combines with J gene TRBJ1-3; 7 bases fit TRBD1. The starting material was peripheral blood, obtained in a trial of Ad26.COV2.S vaccine versus placebo. CDR3 coding DNA: TGTGCCAGCAGTTTCGATGGACAGGTCTCTGGAAACACCATATATTTT. Amino acid sequence: CASSFDGQVSGNTIYF. The full variable domain, with the rest looked up from reference TRBV2 and TRBJ1-3, is EPEVTQTPSHQVTQMGQEVILRCVPISNHLYFYWYRQILGQKVEFLVSFYNNEISEKSEIFDDQFSVERPDGSNFTLKIRSTKLEDSAMYFCASSFDGQVSGNTIYFGEGSWLTVV.